The rows below give T cell receptor beta chains drawn from one sample of a study of blood T cells in healthy people across ages. A single record per CDR3 protein comes from TCRdb applying MiXCR to the 5' RACE reads. The sample has 450,000 to 650,000 distinct CDR3 sequences; around 24% are singletons. This sample also appeared in a second study, on T cells of mothers and their children.

Sequencing used blood. Every receptor here comes from a boy between 5 and 17 years old in good health. CDR3s include the opening cysteine and the closing phenylalanine or tryptophan. Each record gives: V gene, clone size, J gene, D gene, CDR3 protein, CDR3 DNA. D genes are given only for firm matches. Some rows mark clone size as missing; the rest say once, few, many or name a class of expanded clone.

TRBV20-1	few	TRBJ2-1	TRBD2	CSAIAGGSFNEQFF	TGCAGTGCCATAGCGGGGGGGTCGTTCAATGAGCAGTTCTTC
TRBV20-1	-	TRBJ1-1	-	CSAPGRGTEAFF	TGCAGTGCCCCCGGGCGGGGCACTGAAGCTTTCTTT
TRBV20-1	once	TRBJ2-5	-	CSARIRDWKETQYF	TGCAGTGCTAGAATCCGGGATTGGAAAGAGACCCAGTACTTC
TRBV20-1	many	TRBJ1-1	-	CSARDHRDTEAFF	TGCAGTGCTAGAGATCACAGGGACACTGAAGCTTTCTTT
TRBV2	few	TRBJ2-1	-	CASSEGQPYNEQFF	TGTGCCAGCAGTGAAGGACAGCCCTACAATGAGCAGTTCTTC
TRBV7-2	few	TRBJ2-7	TRBD1	CASSPTGTGYYEQYF	TGTGCCAGCAGCCCCACCGGGACAGGCTACTACGAGCAGTACTTC
TRBV4-1	few	TRBJ2-7	-	CASSHGIFYEQYF	TGCGCCAGCAGCCATGGCATTTTCTACGAGCAGTACTTC
TRBV28	-	TRBJ1-2	-	CASSLQFRSGGNYGYTF	TGTGCCAGCAGTTTACAATTTCGAAGCGGGGGCAACTATGGCTACACCTTC
TRBV12-3/TRBV12-4	-	TRBJ2-5	TRBD2	CASSFKRGLQETQYF	TGTGCCAGCAGTTTCAAGCGGGGGTTACAAGAGACCCAGTACTTC
TRBV9	-	TRBJ2-5	-	CASSVDGGALGETQYF	TGTGCCAGCAGCGTAGATGGCGGGGCATTGGGAGAGACCCAGTACTTC
TRBV27	few	TRBJ2-5	-	CASSPLPGPPEQYF	TGTGCCAGCAGTCCCCTACCGGGACCTCCTGAGCAGTACTTC
TRBV2	-	TRBJ2-1	-	CASRNLQGPSYNEQFF	TGTGCCAGCAGAAACCTGCAGGGTCCCTCCTACAATGAGCAGTTCTTC
TRBV20-1	-	TRBJ2-5	-	CSARDRGFETQYF	TGCAGTGCTAGAGATCGTGGTTTTGAGACCCAGTACTTC
TRBV2	few	TRBJ2-1	-	CASSGTGWDEQFF	TGTGCCAGCAGTGGAACCGGGTGGGATGAGCAGTTCTTC
TRBV20-1	-	TRBJ2-2	-	CSGTGLNTGELFF	TGCAGTGGTACAGGTTTAAACACCGGGGAGCTGTTTTTT
TRBV5-1	-	TRBJ2-5	-	CASTIAWGQAGETQYF	TGCGCCAGCACAATCGCCTGGGGCCAGGCGGGAGAGACCCAGTACTTC
TRBV7-9	few	TRBJ1-1	-	CASSLSSPGVNTEAFF	TGTGCCAGCAGCTTGAGCTCGCCAGGGGTGAACACTGAAGCTTTCTTT
TRBV9	-	TRBJ1-4	-	CAGSGGSGTPEKLFF	TGTGCCGGCAGCGGCGGTTCCGGGACCCCTGAAAAACTGTTTTTT
TRBV12-3/TRBV12-4	few	TRBJ2-3	-	CASSPRVDTQYF	TGTGCCAGCAGCCCACGGGTAGATACGCAGTATTTT
TRBV6-5	few	TRBJ2-5	-	CASSSSKWSLAETQYF	TGTGCCAGCAGTTCGTCGAAGTGGTCTCTAGCTGAGACCCAGTACTTC
TRBV7-2	few	TRBJ2-5	TRBD2	CASSLTVAGTQETQYF	TGTGCCAGCAGCTTAACCGTAGCGGGAACACAAGAGACCCAGTACTTC
TRBV28	-	TRBJ1-6	-	CASTEGDIRLDNYNSPLHF	TGTGCCAGCACCGAGGGGGACATCCGACTAGATAATTATAATTCACCCCTCCACTTT
TRBV6-2/TRBV6-3	-	TRBJ1-4	TRBD1	CASSRNRGGEKLFF	TGTGCCAGCAGTCGTAACAGGGGAGGTGAAAAACTGTTTTTT
TRBV20-1	few	TRBJ1-1	-	CSANLGQTANTEAFF	TGCAGTGCGAACCTCGGCCAGACCGCGAACACTGAAGCTTTCTTT
TRBV13	few	TRBJ2-6	-	CASSVKRTEPRSGANVLTF	TGTGCCAGCAGCGTAAAGAGGACGGAACCGCGCTCTGGGGCCAACGTCCTGACTTTC
TRBV25-1	-	TRBJ1-4	-	CANTHRDYRVVTNEKLFF	TGTGCCAACACCCACAGGGATTATAGGGTTGTAACTAATGAAAAACTGTTTTTT
TRBV27	-	TRBJ2-5	-	CAKPTRDKQETQYF	TGTGCCAAGCCGACCCGGGACAAACAAGAGACCCAGTACTTC
TRBV9	few	TRBJ1-6	-	CASSVNGRNSPLHF	TGTGCCAGCAGCGTAAACGGTAGAAATTCACCCCTCCACTTT
TRBV5-6	-	TRBJ2-7	-	CASSSSPLVHEQYF	TGTGCCAGCAGCTCTTCACCCTTAGTCCACGAGCAGTACTTC
TRBV6-2/TRBV6-3	few	TRBJ1-5	-	CASTLRGRLSNQPQHF	TGTGCCAGCACCCTAAGAGGACGGCTTAGCAATCAGCCCCAGCATTTT
TRBV5-1	few	TRBJ2-1	-	CASSLGHAGGDEQFF	TGCGCCAGCAGCTTGGGACATGCTGGGGGCGATGAGCAGTTCTTC
TRBV20-1	-	TRBJ2-7	TRBD2	CSAPAGRTSGFTYEQYF	TGCAGTGCCCCCGCCGGGAGGACTAGCGGTTTCACCTACGAGCAGTACTTC
TRBV20-1	many	TRBJ2-5	TRBD2	CSALAGGETQYF	TGCAGTGCTTTAGCGGGAGGGGAGACCCAGTACTTC
TRBV28	-	TRBJ1-1	-	CASSLLGTANTEAFF	TGTGCCAGCAGTTTATTAGGGACTGCGAACACTGAAGCTTTCTTT